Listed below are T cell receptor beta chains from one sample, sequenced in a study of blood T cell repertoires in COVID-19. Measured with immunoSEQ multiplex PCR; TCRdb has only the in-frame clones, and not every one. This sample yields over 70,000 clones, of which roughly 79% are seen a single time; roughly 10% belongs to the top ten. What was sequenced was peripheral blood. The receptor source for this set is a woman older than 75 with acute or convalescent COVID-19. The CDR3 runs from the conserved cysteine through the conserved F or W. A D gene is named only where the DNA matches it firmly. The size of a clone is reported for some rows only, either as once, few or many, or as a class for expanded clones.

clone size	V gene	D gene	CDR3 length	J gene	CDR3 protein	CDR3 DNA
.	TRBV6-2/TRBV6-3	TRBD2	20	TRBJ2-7	CASSSPPGTIAGGSSYEQYF	TGTGCCAGCAGCTCCCCCCCGGGGACAATAGCGGGGGGGAGCTCCTACGAGCAGTACTTC
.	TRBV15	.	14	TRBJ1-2	CATSRDLAIYGYTF	TGTGCCACCAGCAGAGATTTGGCAATCTATGGCTACACCTTC
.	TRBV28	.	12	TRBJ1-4	CASSIPLEKLFF	TGTGCCAGCAGTATACCACTTGAAAAACTGTTTTTT
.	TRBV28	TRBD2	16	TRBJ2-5	CASSPGEGAGGETQYF	TGTGCCAGCAGTCCAGGGGAGGGAGCGGGAGGAGAGACCCAGTACTTC
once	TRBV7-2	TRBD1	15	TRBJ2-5	CASSLDRGQYETQYF	TGTGCCAGCAGCCTAGACAGGGGGCAATACGAGACCCAGTACTTC
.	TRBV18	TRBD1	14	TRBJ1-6	CASSTTGGNSPLHF	TGTGCCAGCTCAACGACAGGGGGGAATTCACCCCTCCACTTT
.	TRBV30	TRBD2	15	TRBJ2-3	CAFSRGLAGGGTQYF	TGTGCCTTTTCCCGGGGACTAGCGGGAGGAGGTACGCAGTATTTT
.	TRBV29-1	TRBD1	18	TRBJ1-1	CSVTALRTGGAVSTEAFF	TGCAGCGTGACCGCCCTTCGGACAGGGGGCGCGGTTAGCACTGAAGCTTTCTTT
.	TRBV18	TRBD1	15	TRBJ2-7	CASSPLGQGVHEQYF	TGTGCCAGCTCACCACTTGGACAGGGGGTCCACGAGCAGTACTTC
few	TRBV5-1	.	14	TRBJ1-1	CASSLEQGRQRAFF	TGCGCCAGCAGCTTGGAACAGGGACGGCAAAGAGCTTTCTTT
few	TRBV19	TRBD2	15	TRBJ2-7	CASSTLPGLAYEQYF	TGTGCCAGTAGTACTCTGCCGGGACTAGCTTACGAGCAGTACTTC
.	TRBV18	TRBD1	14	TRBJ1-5	CASSQEDRGRPQHF	TGTGCCAGCTCACAAGAAGACAGGGGGCGACCCCAGCATTTT
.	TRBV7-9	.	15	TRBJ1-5	CASSSWGQGDQPQHF	TGTGCCAGCAGCTCCTGGGGGCAGGGCGATCAGCCCCAGCATTTT
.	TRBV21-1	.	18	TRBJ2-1	CASSNFLKEVPNYNEQFF	TGTGCCAGCAGCAACTTCCTCAAAGAAGTTCCTAACTACAATGAGCAGTTCTTC
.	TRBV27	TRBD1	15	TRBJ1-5	CASSPRTGLNQPQHF	TGTGCCAGCAGTCCCAGGACAGGGCTGAATCAGCCCCAGCATTTT
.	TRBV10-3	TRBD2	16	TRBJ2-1	CAISGPGTSGYNEQFF	TGTGCCATCAGTGGCCCCGGGACTAGCGGCTACAATGAGCAGTTCTTC
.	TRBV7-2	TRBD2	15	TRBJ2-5	CASSPNHGGVETQYF	TGTGCCAGCAGCCCGAACCACGGGGGGGTTGAGACCCAGTACTTC
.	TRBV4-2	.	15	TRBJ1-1	CASRKPGQRNTEAFF	TGTGCCAGCAGAAAACCGGGACAAAGGAACACTGAAGCTTTCTTT
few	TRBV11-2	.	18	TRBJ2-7	CASSLVRGTHLSRDEQYF	TGTGCCAGCAGCTTAGTCCGGGGTACCCACCTATCGAGGGACGAGCAGTACTTC
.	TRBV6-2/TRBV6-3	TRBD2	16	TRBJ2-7	CASSYPPSGGFREQYF	TGTGCCAGCAGTTACCCACCTAGCGGGGGGTTTCGCGAGCAGTACTTC
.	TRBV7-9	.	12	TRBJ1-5	CASGVRGQPQHF	TGTGCCAGCGGGGTTCGGGGGCAGCCCCAGCATTTT
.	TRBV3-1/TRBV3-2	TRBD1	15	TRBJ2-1	CASSQGGTEYNEQFF	TGTGCCAGCAGCCAAGGAGGGACAGAGTACAATGAGCAGTTCTTC
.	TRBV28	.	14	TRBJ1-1	CASSFAGWNTEAFF	TGTGCCAGCAGTTTCGCAGGGTGGAACACTGAAGCTTTCTTT
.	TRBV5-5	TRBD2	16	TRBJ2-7	CASSPGLAGTTYEQYF	TGTGCCAGCAGCCCAGGACTAGCGGGGACTACCTACGAGCAGTACTTC
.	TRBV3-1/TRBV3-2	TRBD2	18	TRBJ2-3	CASSQDSSSGGYTDTQYF	TGTGCCAGCAGCCAAGATAGTTCTAGCGGGGGATACACAGATACGCAGTATTTT
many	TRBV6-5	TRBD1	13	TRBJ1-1	CASSWDRNTEAFF	TGTGCCAGCAGTTGGGACAGGAACACTGAAGCTTTCTTT
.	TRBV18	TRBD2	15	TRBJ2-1	CASSPRIAGNNEQFF	TGTGCCAGCTCACCAAGGATAGCGGGAAACAATGAGCAGTTCTTC
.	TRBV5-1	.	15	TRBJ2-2	CASSLVVQSVGELFF	TGCGCCAGCAGCTTGGTTGTTCAGTCTGTCGGGGAGCTGTTTTTT
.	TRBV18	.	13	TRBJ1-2	CASSPPSRYGYTF	TGTGCCAGCTCACCACCGAGCCGCTATGGCTACACCTTC
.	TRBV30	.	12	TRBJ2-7	CAWSINSYEQYF	TGTGCCTGGAGTATAAATTCCTACGAGCAGTACTTC
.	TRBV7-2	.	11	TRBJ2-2	CASSVSGELFF	TGTGCCAGCAGCGTTAGCGGGGAGCTGTTTTTT
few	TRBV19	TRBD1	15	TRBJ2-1	CASSISGGDYNEQFF	TGTGCCAGTAGTATATCAGGGGGCGACTACAATGAGCAGTTCTTC
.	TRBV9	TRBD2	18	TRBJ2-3	CASSVGLAGTGGTDTQYF	TGTGCCAGCAGCGTAGGACTAGCGGGGACTGGAGGCACAGATACGCAGTATTTT
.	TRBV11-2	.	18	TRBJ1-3	CASSFPVGGFWEGNTIYF	TGTGCCAGCAGCTTTCCCGTTGGGGGGTTTTGGGAAGGAAACACCATATATTTT
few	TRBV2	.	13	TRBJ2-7	CASSGSRGGEQYF	TGTGCCAGCAGTGGATCCAGGGGCGGCGAGCAGTACTTC
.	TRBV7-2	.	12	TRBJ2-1	CASSFLEGEQFF	TGTGCCAGCAGCTTCCTAGAGGGTGAGCAGTTCTTC
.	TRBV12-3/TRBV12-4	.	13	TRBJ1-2	CASSELRGYGYTF	TGTGCCAGCAGTGAGTTACGGGGTTATGGCTACACCTTC